A single sample gave rise to the 19 T cell receptor beta chains below, sequenced in a study of T cell responses to AZD1222 COVID-19 vaccine. Sequenced by immunoSEQ multiplex PCR; TCRdb stores in-frame clones only, minus some. The sample lists 150,000 to 200,000 clones; approximately 93% were seen once. The specimen was peripheral blood, collected 28 days after the second AZD1222 dose. Receptors were obtained from an adult who received the AZD1222 COVID-19 vaccine.

Points on this clone: The sample holds other DNA sequences that translate to the same CDR3. CDR3 DNA: TGTGCCACCAGTGATTCGGGTTATGGCTACACCTTC. Translated: CATSDSGYGYTF. The V call is TRBV24-1, the J call TRBJ1-2; no firm D call. Germline-derived CDR1 and CDR2 are KGHDR and SFDVKD. The length of the CDR3 is 12 residues. The ends were cut back, 2 bases at V and 5 bases at J, with 5 bases in the middle.

The genes are TRBV7-9 and TRBJ2-7; D not certain. V was pared by 4 bases and J by 4 bases, with 8 bases between. Germline V lookup: CDR1 SEHNR, CDR2 FQNEAQ (reference sequence). The CDR3 covers 12 residues. CDR3 amino acids: CASSSTPYEQYF. Here the CDR3 DNA reads TGTGCCAGCAGCTCTACTCCTTACGAGCAGTACTTC.

This sequence joins TRBV11-2 and TRBJ2-3; TRBD1 matches at 7 bases. The CDR3 spans 14 residues. With V trimmed by 5 bases and J by 4 bases, 6 bases remained unmatched. CDR1 and CDR2 (germline): SGHAT, FQNNGV. The CDR3 sequence is CASSETGRSDTQYF. The CDR3, as DNA: TGTGCCAGCAGCGAGACAGGGCGGTCAGATACGCAGTATTTT.

The chain links TRBV4-3 to TRBJ1-2; 8 bases agree with TRBD1. Unmatched junction bases numbered 11, after V lost 3 bases and J lost 5 bases. The germline V gene has CDR1 LGHNA and CDR2 YSLEER. The CDR3 covers 16 residues. For the CDR3, the DNA is TGCGCCAGCAGCCAGGGTCCGGGACAGGAGAGATATGGCTACACCTTC. Its translation is CASSQGPGQERYGYTF.

The chain recombines TRBV28 with TRBJ1-2; possible D gene TRBD1, 5 bases. Trimming pared 8 bases from V and 7 bases from J, leaving 11 bases between. The CDR3 consists of 11 residues. Germline V lookup: CDR1 MDHEN, CDR2 SYDVKM. The CDR3 sequence is CASRWGGGYTF. The CDR3 bases are TGTGCCAGCCGGTGGGGGGGTGGCTACACCTTC.

The chain is built from TRBV19 and TRBJ1-4; TRBD1 is a possible D gene (5 bases). The CDR3 totals 15 residues. Germline loops: CDR1 LNHDA, CDR2 SQIVND (reference sequence). V shed 4 bases and J shed 7 bases, with 16 bases lying between them. CDR3 amino acids: CASSNLAGGSEKLFF. CDR3 sequence (DNA): TGTGCCAGTAGTAACCTGGCCGGGGGAAGTGAAAAACTGTTTTTT. Looking up the rest from reference TRBV19 and TRBJ1-4 gives the full variable domain: DGGITQSPKYLFRKEGQNVTLSCEQNLNHDAMYWYRQDPGQGLRLIYYSQIVNDFQKGDIAEGYSVSREKKESFPLTVTSAQKNPTAFYLCASSNLAGGSEKLFFGSGTQLSVL.

This clone occurred once. CDR3 DNA sequence: TGTGCCAGCACCCTGGGGACAGGGTATAATGAAAAACTGTTTTTT. Translation gives CASTLGTGYNEKLFF. The V gene is TRBV6-5, the J gene TRBJ1-4, with TRBD1 matching 9 bases. CDR3 size: 15 residues. The germline V gene encodes CDR1 MNHEY and CDR2 SVGAGI. Losses at the gene ends were 7 bases for V and 4 bases for J; bases not matched to a gene: 7.

The CDR3 DNA is TGTGCCAGCTCACCACCGGGTGGGGCCAACGTCCTGACTTTC. Its translation: CASSPPGGANVLTF. The rearrangement uses TRBV18 and TRBJ2-6, with D hard to call. V was pared by 0 bases and J by 3 bases, with 3 bases between. The CDR3 is 14 amino acids. Germline V CDR1 and CDR2: KGHSH, LQKENI.

The chain couples TRBV6-1 to TRBJ1-1, with D possibly TRBD1 on 6 matching bases. CDR1 MNHNS and CDR2 SASEGT come from the germline V gene. Trimming stripped 6 bases from V and 0 bases from J, with 17 bases between. The CDR3 is 16 residues long. The CDR3 spells CASSENRVYMNTEAFF. DNA of the CDR3: TGTGCCAGCAGCGAAAACAGGGTCTACATGAACACTGAAGCTTTCTTT.

The rearrangement links TRBV29-1 to TRBJ1-1; D gene uncertain. CDR1 is SQVTM and CDR2 is ANQGSEA in the germline V gene. Trimming cost V 0 bases and J 1 base, with 9 bases left between them. The length of the CDR3 is 14 residues. The DNA of the CDR3 is TGCAGCGTTGAAGATGCGGGGAGGAACACTGAAGCTTTCTTT. Protein: CSVEDAGRNTEAFF.

This sequence joins TRBV30 and TRBJ1-1; D unresolved. The CDR3 is made up of 14 amino acids. Germline CDR1 reads GTSNPN; CDR2 reads SVGIG (reference sequence). V lost 4 bases to trimming and J lost 0 bases, with 12 bases between them. The CDR3 nucleotides read TGTGCCTGGAATATGCGGCTCATGAACACTGAAGCTTTCTTT. Translated: CAWNMRLMNTEAFF. Variable domain in full (rest from reference TRBV30 and TRBJ1-1): SQTIHQWPATLVQPVGSPLSLECTVEGTSNPNLYWYRQAAGRGLQLLFYSVGIGQISSEVPQNLSASRPQDRQFILSSKKLLLSDSGFYLCAWNMRLMNTEAFFGQGTRLTVV.

The J gene is TRBJ2-7, the V gene TRBV19; TRBD2 is a possible D gene (6 bases). V lost 5 bases and J 0 bases, leaving 29 bases between the germline ends. CDR3 length: 20 amino acids. Germline V gene lookup returns CDR1 LNHDA and CDR2 SQIVND (reference sequence). CDR3 in DNA: TGTGCCAGTAGTCCTCTGACGGGGGTGGGTGCTACGGGAAGCTCCTACGAGCAGTACTTC. This encodes CASSPLTGVGATGSSYEQYF.

V and J are TRBV6-2 or TRBV6-3 and TRBJ2-2; weak D call: TRBD1 (5 bases). The CDR3 covers 17 residues. V lost 6 bases, J lost 0 bases, and 17 bases lay in between. Germline-derived CDR1 and CDR2 are MNHEY and SVGEGT. DNA for the CDR3: TGTGCCAGCAGCGACGAGTTAGGGGTAACGAACACCGGGGAGCTGTTTTTT. It encodes CASSDELGVTNTGELFF.

V is TRBV19 and J is TRBJ2-4, with 8 bases that match TRBD2. This CDR3 has 16 residues. V gave up 0 bases and J gave up 8 bases; unmatched junction bases: 9. The germline CDR1 and CDR2 sequences are LNHDA and SQIVND (reference sequence). CDR3 residues: CASSIDGRAGGDIQYF. As DNA, the CDR3 is TGTGCCAGTAGTATAGACGGGAGGGCAGGCGGTGACATTCAGTACTTC.

The chain carries TRBV5-1 and TRBJ2-1; 14 bases fit TRBD2. The CDR3 has 16 amino acids. Per the germline V gene, CDR1 is SGHRS and CDR2 is YFSETQ. Trimming removed 4 bases from V and 5 bases from J; junction bases left unmatched: 5. The CDR3, as DNA: TGCGCCAGCAGCGGCAGACTAGCGGGGGGGCACAATGAGCAGTTCTTC. Protein sequence: CASSGRLAGGHNEQFF.

This clone was detected many times. This sequence joins TRBV7-9 and TRBJ2-7; D perhaps matches TRBD1 (6 bases). V dropped 3 bases and J dropped 2 bases, with 17 bases sitting between them. Germline lookup yields CDR1 SEHNR and CDR2 FQNEAQ (reference sequence). The CDR3 is made up of 16 amino acids. The CDR3 DNA reads TGTGCCAGCAGCTTTTTCGGTCCCAGGGGCGCCTACGAGCAGTACTTC. Protein: CASSFFGPRGAYEQYF.

V and J are TRBV6-5 and TRBJ1-5; 7 nucleotides match TRBD1. Trimming removed 8 bases from V and 5 bases from J; junction bases left unmatched: 3. Germline V gives CDR1 MNHEY, CDR2 SVGAGI. CDR3 size: 12 residues. The DNA for the CDR3 is TGTGCCAGCCGAGACAGGGATCAGCCCCAGCATTTT. Protein sequence: CASRDRDQPQHF.

V is TRBV5-1 and J is TRBJ2-7; the D gene could be TRBD1 or TRBD2 (5 bases each). Between the trimmed V and J ends, which lost 0 bases and 3 bases, there was a span of 7 bases. There are 13 residues in the CDR3. The germline V gene has CDR1 SGHRS and CDR2 YFSETQ. CDR3 bases: TGCGCCAGCAGCTTGGTGAGGGGCTACGAGCAGTACTTC. Residues: CASSLVRGYEQYF.

This clone was recorded a few times. The V gene is TRBV9, the J gene TRBJ1-2, with D tentatively TRBD1 (6 bases). Trimming pared 2 bases from V and 3 bases from J, leaving 14 bases between. CDR1 SGDLS and CDR2 YYNGEE come from the germline V gene. This CDR3 comprises 15 residues. This CDR3 is CASSVTQGGDYGYTF. As DNA, the CDR3 is TGTGCCAGCAGCGTTACACAGGGAGGCGACTATGGCTACACCTTC.